Presented here are 4 T cell receptor beta chains from one specimen sequenced in a study of T-cell reconstitution after alpha-beta-depleted transplantation in children. Study-wide results and caveats: Once a year had passed after transplant, T-cell counts and diversity came mostly from newly produced T cells.

Their cognate antigens are unknown. Unique molecular identifiers were used in preparing the TCRbeta library. TCRdb passed the PCR reads through MiXCR, listing each CDR3 protein once. The sample yields hundreds of thousands of distinct CDR3 sequences, over 7.5% seen once. Material: peripheral blood, obtained 360 days after TCRalphabeta/CD19-depleted stem cell transplant. Every receptor here comes from a female patient aged 2-9 years who had a stem cell transplant for Fanconi anemia, so the T cells may come from the graft donor.

The chain uses TRBV20-1 and TRBJ1-4, with 7 bases that match TRBD1. With V trimmed by 5 bases and J by 8 bases, 11 bases remained unmatched. The CDR3 is 14 residues long. Germline assignment: CDR1 DFQATT and CDR2 SNEGSKA (reference sequence). CDR3 amino acids: CSASLTGAGEKLFF. In DNA, the CDR3 is TGCAGTGCTTCCCTAACAGGGGCCGGGGAAAAACTGTTTTTT.

At least ten counts were recorded for this clonotype. The chain links TRBV9 to TRBJ2-3; possibly TRBD1 for D (6 bases). This CDR3 spans 15 amino acids. The V end lost 0 bases, the J end lost 2 bases, and 10 bases lay between the germline ends. In germline, CDR1 is SGDLS, CDR2 YYNGEE. In DNA form, the CDR3 reads TGTGCCAGCAGCGTAGCCAGGGGACACACAGATACGCAGTATTTT. This gives the protein CASSVARGHTDTQYF.

The J gene is TRBJ2-2, the V gene TRBV5-6; the D is unclear. Germline values: CDR1 SGHDT, CDR2 YYEEEE. Trimming removed 4 bases at V and 1 base at J, with 14 bases between. The CDR3 is made up of 16 amino acids. The CDR3 sequence is CASSPYLSGNTGELFF. In DNA form, the CDR3 reads TGTGCCAGCAGCCCCTACCTCTCAGGGAACACCGGGGAGCTGTTTTTT.

This clonotype was recorded many times. The chain carries TRBV11-1 and TRBJ2-2, with D maybe TRBD2 (5 bases). The V end was cut by 6 bases, the J end by 3 bases, with 14 bases between. In germline, CDR1 is SGHAT, CDR2 FQDESV (reference sequence). The CDR3 is 15 amino acids. CDR3 sequence: CASRRLHGDTGELFF. The CDR3 DNA is TGTGCCAGCAGACGACTCCACGGGGACACCGGGGAGCTGTTTTTT.